Listed below are T cell receptor beta chains from one sample, sequenced in a study of CD4 T cell repertoires in COVID-19. Libraries were prepared by immunoSEQ multiplex PCR; TCRdb keeps only in-frame clonotypes and omits some of them. The sample yields about 75,000 clones, 83% seen once. The source was CD4+ T cells from peripheral blood, collected after recovery from COVID-19. These receptors were taken from a human donor who had COVID-19. The CDR3 runs from the conserved cysteine through the conserved F or W. Each record gives: J gene, V gene, clone size, D gene, CDR3 length, CDR3 DNA, CDR3 protein. A D gene is named only where the DNA matches it firmly. Only part of the rows carry a size: once, few, many, or a class if the clone is expanded.

>TRBJ1-1|TRBV7-9|NA|NA|15
TGTGCCAGCAGCCCAGAGGGGGGACCGGGTACTGAAGCTTTCTTT
CASSPEGGPGTEAFF
>TRBJ1-1|TRBV28|once|NA|14
TGTGCCAGCAGTTTACCCCGGACGGCCAGTGAAGCTTTCTTT
CASSLPRTASEAFF
>TRBJ1-2|TRBV5-5|NA|NA|15
TGTGCCAGCAGCTTGCGGCAGGAACCCTCCTATGGCTACACCTTC
CASSLRQEPSYGYTF
>TRBJ1-6|TRBV28|few|TRBD1|16
TGTGCCAGCAGACCTAAACAGGGGGCAGAGAATTCACCCCTCCACTTT
CASRPKQGAENSPLHF
>TRBJ2-7|TRBV19|NA|NA|10
TGTGCCAGTAAAAAGGGCGAGCAGTACTTC
CASKKGEQYF
>TRBJ1-6|TRBV5-1|NA|NA|14
TGCGCCAGCCGCCGGGACGGCTATAATTCACCCCTCCACTTT
CASRRDGYNSPLHF
>TRBJ2-2|TRBV18|NA|NA|15
TGTGCCAGCTCACCAGCGATACGGCCAGGCGGGGAGCTGTTTTTT
CASSPAIRPGGELFF
>TRBJ2-7|TRBV28|NA|TRBD1|16
TGTGCCAGCAGCCGAAGACAGGGCCTAAGCTCCTACGAGCAGTACTTC
CASSRRQGLSSYEQYF
>TRBJ1-2|TRBV6-1|NA|NA|13
TGTGCCAGCGCTGGGACCGAGATTTATGGCTACACCTTC
CASAGTEIYGYTF
>TRBJ2-5|TRBV7-7|NA|NA|16
TGTGCCAGCAGCTTAGCGTCCCCAGGGGCCCAAGAGACCCAGTACTTC
CASSLASPGAQETQYF
>TRBJ2-7|TRBV6-5|NA|TRBD2|15
TGTGCCAGCGCAAGTCGGGACTCCGGGGGGGGCGAGCAGTACTTC
CASASRDSGGGEQYF
>TRBJ2-7|TRBV27|NA|TRBD1|14
TGTGCCAGCAGTTCCGACAGGGCGTTCTACGAGCAGTACTTC
CASSSDRAFYEQYF
>TRBJ2-3|TRBV19|NA|TRBD1|13
TGTGCCAGTAGTACCAAACAGGGGCAGACGCAGTATTTT
CASSTKQGQTQYF
>TRBJ1-5|TRBV7-9|NA|NA|13
TGTGCCAGCAATCAAGGGCGCAATCAGCCCCAGCATTTT
CASNQGRNQPQHF
>TRBJ2-2|TRBV5-4|NA|TRBD2|16
TGTGCCAGCAGTCTGGCGGGGGGTATGAACACCGGGGAGCTGTTTTTT
CASSLAGGMNTGELFF
>TRBJ2-5|TRBV7-2|NA|TRBD2|14
TGTGCCAGCAGCCTCGGGGGGGCCTGGGAGACCCAGTACTTC
CASSLGGAWETQYF
>TRBJ1-2|TRBV15|once|NA|12
TGTGCCACCAGCAGAGGAGTGGGGGCCTACACCTTC
CATSRGVGAYTF
>TRBJ1-4|TRBV2|few|NA|15
TGTGCCAGCAGTGAAACCGGGACGCCTAATGAAAAACTGTTTTTT
CASSETGTPNEKLFF
>TRBJ2-3|TRBV15|NA|NA|15
TGTGCCACCAGCAGAGATCGAGGGTTTCGTAATACGCAGTATTTT
CATSRDRGFRNTQYF
>TRBJ1-5|TRBV6-6|NA|TRBD1|13
TGTGCCAGCAGCGGACAGGTCAATCAGCCCCAGCATTTT
CASSGQVNQPQHF
>TRBJ2-3|TRBV11-2|NA|TRBD2|19
TGTGCCAGCAGCCCAAATAGAGGATCTAGCGGGAGGGACACAGATACGCAGTATTTT
CASSPNRGSSGRDTDTQYF
>TRBJ1-5|TRBV19|once|TRBD1|13
TGTGCCAGTCGACAGGGGGGAGCTCAGCCCCAGCATTTT
CASRQGGAQPQHF
>TRBJ1-5|TRBV6-1|NA|NA|14
TGTGCCAGCAGTGAAAGTTCCCGCAATCAGCCCCAGCATTTT
CASSESSRNQPQHF
>TRBJ2-2|TRBV10-1|once|NA|15
TGCGCCAGCAGTCCGGTCGACAGGTACACCGGGGAGCTGTTTTTT
CASSPVDRYTGELFF
>TRBJ1-6|TRBV6-5|NA|TRBD1|12
TGTGCCAGCAGTAAAAGGACAGGTTCCCTCCACTTT
CASSKRTGSLHF
>TRBJ1-1|TRBV12-1|few|NA|12
TGTGCCAGCCCTAAAGCTACAGGGGGGGCTTTCTTT
CASPKATGGAFF
>TRBJ2-3|TRBV3-1/TRBV3-2|NA|TRBD1|15
TGTGCCAGCAGCCAAGATCCCGGGACAGCAGATACGCAGTATTTT
CASSQDPGTADTQYF
>TRBJ1-2|TRBV7-2|NA|NA|15
TGTGCCAGCAGCTTAGCCACAGCAAGCCCCCGGGGCTACACCTTC
CASSLATASPRGYTF
>TRBJ1-2|TRBV3-1/TRBV3-2|NA|TRBD1|15
TGTGCCAGCAGCCCTGTCGGACAGGGTAACTATGGCTACACCTTC
CASSPVGQGNYGYTF
>TRBJ2-5|TRBV3-1/TRBV3-2|NA|NA|14
TGTGCCAGCAGCCAACCGCCAGAGGGGACGGCCCAGTACTTC
CASSQPPEGTAQYF
>TRBJ2-5|TRBV6-5|NA|TRBD1|14
TGTGCCACCTCCGGACAGGGGGCAGGGGAGACCCAGTACTTC
CATSGQGAGETQYF
>TRBJ2-2|TRBV28|NA|TRBD2|15
TGTGCCAGCAGTTCCGGGACTAAAAACACCGGGGAGCTGTTTTTT
CASSSGTKNTGELFF
>TRBJ2-3|TRBV5-1|NA|NA|12
TGCGCCAGCAGCTTGGCCGCAGATACGCAGTATTTT
CASSLAADTQYF
>TRBJ2-3|TRBV6-5|NA|NA|14
TGTGCCAGCAAAGGGGGGGCGTGGACGGATACGCAGTATTTT
CASKGGAWTDTQYF
>TRBJ2-1|TRBV11-3|NA|TRBD1|16
TGTGCCAGCAGCTTAGCGGGACAGGGTATGAACAATGAGCAGTTCTTC
CASSLAGQGMNNEQFF
>TRBJ2-3|TRBV5-8|NA|NA|20
TGTGCCAGCAGCTTTGAGAGGGGGGGGCCCCCCCAAACTAGCACAGATACGCAGTATTTT
CASSFERGGPPQTSTDTQYF
>TRBJ2-2|TRBV2|NA|TRBD1|14
TGTGCCAGCAGGGGACAGAAAAACACCGGGGAGCTGTTTTTT
CASRGQKNTGELFF
>TRBJ1-1|TRBV6-5|NA|TRBD1|14
TGTGCCAGCAGCGTAACAGGGGTGAACACTGAAGCTTTCTTT
CASSVTGVNTEAFF
>TRBJ2-6|TRBV19|NA|NA|14
TGTGCCAGTAGTATAATGGCTGGGGCCAACGTCCTGACTTTC
CASSIMAGANVLTF
>TRBJ2-5|TRBV21-1|NA|NA|19
TGTGCCAGCTTCCGACCCGTGTTGAGACTAGCGGGATTAGCAGAGACCCAGTACTTC
CASFRPVLRLAGLAETQYF
>TRBJ1-2|TRBV7-9|NA|NA|15
TGTGCCAGCAGCTTAGGACAGCTAACTAACTATGGCTACACCTTC
CASSLGQLTNYGYTF
>TRBJ2-1|TRBV5-1|NA|TRBD2|15
TGCGCCAGCAGCCCGGCGGGACTAGCGGCCAATGAGCAGTTCTTC
CASSPAGLAANEQFF
>TRBJ2-1|TRBV6-4|NA|NA|14
TGTGCCAGCAGTGCCTACGGACGAGACAATGAGCAGTTCTTC
CASSAYGRDNEQFF
>TRBJ1-1|TRBV11-1|NA|TRBD1|13
TGTGCCAGCAGCATAATTAGGGGACAGGAAGCTTTCTTT
CASSIIRGQEAFF
>TRBJ1-4|TRBV12-5|NA|NA|13
TGTGCTAGGATGAGGAACTCTAATGAAAAACTGTTTTTT
CARMRNSNEKLFF
>TRBJ1-2|TRBV9|NA|NA|15
TGTGCCAGCAGCGTAGGGCCAGGAGGGGGTTATGGCTACACCTTC
CASSVGPGGGYGYTF
>TRBJ1-1|TRBV4-1|NA|NA|17
TGCGCCAGCAGCCAAGAGGGTCTGGGAGGGACGAACACTGAAGCTTTCTTT
CASSQEGLGGTNTEAFF
>TRBJ2-3|TRBV3-1/TRBV3-2|NA|NA|16
TGTGCCAGCAGCCAATTCAGGGAGGGGGCCACAGATACGCAGTATTTT
CASSQFREGATDTQYF
>TRBJ2-2|TRBV11-2|NA|NA|17
TGTGCCAGCAGCTTAGATCGGGCAGGGGCGAACACCGGGGAGCTGTTTTTT
CASSLDRAGANTGELFF
>TRBJ2-3|TRBV9|NA|NA|13
TGTGCCAGCAGCGCCGCTAGCACAGATACGCAGTATTTT
CASSAASTDTQYF
>TRBJ2-1|TRBV18|NA|NA|14
TGTGCCAGCTCACCAGCCCAAACGGGCAATGAGCAGTTCTTC
CASSPAQTGNEQFF
>TRBJ2-2|TRBV6-2/TRBV6-3|NA|NA|16
TGTGCCAGCAGTTACACCACCCCGACAGGTACCGGGGAGCTGTTTTTT
CASSYTTPTGTGELFF
>TRBJ2-3|TRBV7-7|NA|TRBD2|15
TGTGCCAGCAGTTTAGAACTAGCGGGCCGAGATACGCAGTATTTT
CASSLELAGRDTQYF
>TRBJ1-1|TRBV4-2|few|NA|13
TGTGCCAGCAGCCCTCAGGCGGGGACTGAAGCTTTCTTT
CASSPQAGTEAFF
>TRBJ2-7|TRBV4-2|once|NA|15
TGTGCCAGCAGCCCGGTGGCGACGAGCTCCTACGAGCAGTACTTC
CASSPVATSSYEQYF
>TRBJ2-5|TRBV29-1|NA|TRBD1|14
TGCAGCGTTGAGCCCGGACAGGGGGCGGAGACCCAGTACTTC
CSVEPGQGAETQYF
>TRBJ2-7|TRBV6-5|NA|NA|15
TGTGCCAGCAGCCTCGGGACTGAGAGCTCCTACGAGCAGTACTTC
CASSLGTESSYEQYF